These 29 T cell receptor beta chains originate from one sample sequenced in a study of blood T cell repertoires in COVID-19. The table came from immunoSEQ multiplex PCR; TCRdb's copy has only in-frame clones and leaves some out. The sample contains approximately 25,000 clones, about four fifths of which appear only once. The material sequenced was peripheral blood. The receptors stem from a man aged 50-60 years with COVID-19, enrolled during active disease.

The V gene is TRBV21-1, the J gene TRBJ1-5. TRBV21-1 is a listed pseudogene. The CDR3 is 19 residues long. In DNA form, the CDR3 reads TGTGCCAGGAGCAAAGGAGGAGGCAGCAAACAGAATAGCAATCAGCCCCAGCATTTT. It is translated as CARSKGGGSKQNSNQPQHF.

This chain links TRBV11-2 with TRBJ2-7; 7 positions match TRBD2. Germline CDR1 and CDR2: SGHAT and FQNNGV. This CDR3 contains 14 residues. J gave up 6 bases and V 0 bases, and 5 bases lay outside the gene matches. This chain's CDR3 is CASSLEAGAGEQYF. In nucleotides, the CDR3 is TGTGCCAGCAGCTTAGAGGCGGGAGCCGGCGAGCAGTACTTC.

The rearrangement links TRBV19 to TRBJ1-1, with no clear D. The CDR3 runs to 13 residues. V lost 6 bases and J lost 8, with 16 bases in between. Germline CDR1 reads LNHDA; CDR2 reads SQIVND (reference sequence). In DNA, the CDR3 is TGTGCCAGTAGACCGCGGGGAGACGTGGAAGCTTTCTTT. This sequence encodes CASRPRGDVEAFF. Using reference TRBV19 and TRBJ1-1 for the parts outside the CDR3, the full variable domain is DGGITQSPKYLFRKEGQNVTLSCEQNLNHDAMYWYRQDPGQGLRLIYYSQIVNDFQKGDIAEGYSVSREKKESFPLTVTSAQKNPTAFYLCASRPRGDVEAFFGQGTRLTVV.

The V call is TRBV6-5, the J call TRBJ1-1; weak D call: TRBD1 (5 bases). The V end lost 6 bases, the J end lost 0 bases, and 14 bases lay between the germline ends. The CDR3 totals 15 residues. Germline V gene lookup returns CDR1 MNHEY and CDR2 SVGAGI. The CDR3 sequence: CASRGLPSMNTEAFF. In DNA form, the CDR3 reads TGTGCCAGCAGGGGGCTCCCCTCAATGAACACTGAAGCTTTCTTT.

The V gene is TRBV5-1, the J gene TRBJ2-3; D is perhaps TRBD2 (5 bases). The V and J ends lost 7 bases and 2 bases respectively, with 14 bases between them. This CDR3 is built from 14 residues. CDR1 and CDR2 (germline): SGHRS, YFSETQ. Here the CDR3 reads CASRNLANTDTQYF. Written as DNA, the CDR3 is TGCGCCAGCCGTAACTTAGCGAACACAGATACGCAGTATTTT.

The V and J genes are TRBV6-4 and TRBJ2-2, with unresolved D. The V end lost 7 bases, the J end lost 2 bases, and 8 bases lay between the germline ends. The CDR3 has 13 amino acids. Germline CDR1 MRHNA, CDR2 SNTAGT. CDR3 sequence: CASKDTNTGELFF. The CDR3, as DNA: TGTGCCAGCAAAGACACAAACACCGGGGAGCTGTTTTTT.

The chain carries TRBV27 and TRBJ1-1; no clear D. The CDR3 runs 14 residues. The germline V gene encodes CDR1 MNHEY and CDR2 SMNVEV (reference sequence). Trimming shortened V by 2 bases and J by 5 bases, and 12 bases separated the two germline ends. This CDR3 reads CASSLTGSRTEAFF. The CDR3 DNA is TGTGCCAGCAGTTTAACGGGGTCTAGGACTGAAGCTTTCTTT.

V usage is TRBV3-1 (or the pseudogene TRBV3-2) and J usage is TRBJ1-2, with D possibly matching TRBD1 (5 bases). The CDR3 covers 14 residues. Germline values: CDR1 LGHDT, CDR2 YNNKEL (reference sequence). V dropped 6 bases and J dropped 4 bases, with 15 bases sitting between them. The CDR3 DNA reads TGTGCCAGCAGTAAAGGGGAAGCCATCTATGGCTACACCTTC. Amino acid sequence: CASSKGEAIYGYTF.

The rearrangement joins TRBV29-1 to TRBJ1-1, with 7 bases that match TRBD1. From germline, CDR1 is SQVTM and CDR2 ANQGSEA. J gave up 5 bases and V 4 bases, and 10 bases lay outside the gene matches. This CDR3 contains 14 residues. The CDR3 here is CSVVLATGRTEAFF. CDR3 coding DNA: TGCAGCGTTGTTCTAGCGACAGGGAGGACTGAAGCTTTCTTT.

The V and J genes are TRBV29-1 and TRBJ2-5, with 7 bases fitting TRBD1. Germline CDR1 SQVTM, CDR2 ANQGSEA. This CDR3 has 14 amino acids. J was trimmed by 5 bases and V by 6 bases; bases with no gene match: 12. Written as DNA, the CDR3 is TGCAGCGTCGATTCCCGGGACAGTCTCGAGACCCAGTACTTC. This codes for CSVDSRDSLETQYF. Drawing the rest from reference TRBV29-1 and TRBJ2-5, the complete variable domain is SAVISQKPSRDICQRGTSLTIQCQVDSQVTMMFWYRQQPGQSLTLIATANQGSEATYESGFVIDKFPISRPNLTFSTLTVSNMSPEDSSIYLCSVDSRDSLETQYFGPGTRLLVL.

The J gene is TRBJ2-7, the V gene TRBV5-6, with D perhaps TRBD2 (6 bases). The germline V gene encodes CDR1 SGHDT and CDR2 YYEEEE. The ends were cut back, 0 bases at V and 6 bases at J, with 10 bases in the middle. This CDR3 is 13 amino acids long. CDR3 sequence reads: CASSLVRSGEQYF. The CDR3 coding sequence is TGTGCCAGCAGCTTGGTGCGTAGCGGCGAGCAGTACTTC.

The J gene is TRBJ2-1, the V gene TRBV6-1; 14 nucleotides match TRBD2. The length of the CDR3 is 15 residues. V trimming: 2 bases; J trimming: 10 bases; junction bases outside the gene matches: 4. Germline loops: CDR1 MNHNS, CDR2 SASEGT. CDR3 in DNA: TGTGCCAGCAGTGAAATGACTAGCGGGAGGGGGGAGCAGTTCTTC. It is translated as CASSEMTSGRGEQFF.

This clone showed up just once. The V gene is TRBV19, the J gene TRBJ2-1; D gene uncertain. The V gene lost 5 bases and the J gene lost 7 bases, with 15 bases spanning the gap. This CDR3 spans 14 amino acids. The germline gives CDR1 LNHDA, CDR2 SQIVND (reference sequence). In nucleotides, the CDR3 is TGTGCCAGTAGTTTGGCCGCAGGTGGGAATGAGCAGTTCTTC. Translating it yields CASSLAAGGNEQFF.

The chain combines TRBV14 with TRBJ1-1, with D hard to call. The germline gives CDR1 SGHDN, CDR2 FVKESK. V was cut by 4 bases and J by 0 bases, with 18 bases left in between. The CDR3 loop spans 17 amino acids. CDR3 protein: CASSLPYDWSMNTEAFF. The CDR3 nucleotides are TGTGCCAGCAGCCTGCCCTATGACTGGTCCATGAACACTGAAGCTTTCTTT.

This clone is a singleton in its sample. The chain has TRBV28 and TRBJ2-3; 11 bases agree with TRBD2. This CDR3 comprises 18 residues. Trimming removed 7 bases from V and 0 bases from J; junction bases left unmatched: 12. Germline lookup yields CDR1 MDHEN and CDR2 SYDVKM. Written as DNA, the CDR3 is TGTGCCAGCACGCCCCCGGGACTAGCGGTTCCTAGCACAGATACGCAGTATTTT. This sequence encodes CASTPPGLAVPSTDTQYF.

CDR3 DNA: TGTGCCAGCCGGAGGGGGCGGGGGGGCACAGATACGCAGTATTTT. It codes for CASRRGRGGTDTQYF. V is TRBV6-5 and J is TRBJ2-3, with a possible D match to TRBD2 (8 bases). Germline CDR1 is MNHEY and CDR2 is SVGAGI. The CDR3 has 15 amino acids. The V gene lost 8 bases and the J gene lost 1 base, with 16 bases spanning the gap.

The chain combines TRBV6-6 with TRBJ2-7; D possibly corresponds to TRBD2 (6 bases). The ends were cut back, 2 bases at V and 0 bases at J, with 11 bases in the middle. Per germline, CDR1 MNHNY and CDR2 SVGAGI (reference sequence). This CDR3 spans 15 amino acids. The CDR3 is CASSYVAGSSYEQYF. As DNA, the CDR3 is TGTGCCAGCAGTTACGTTGCGGGGAGCTCCTACGAGCAGTACTTC.

The V and J genes are TRBV10-2 and TRBJ1-5; D is unresolved. With 7 bases removed from V and 2 bases from J, the gap between germline ends came to 12 bases. Germline V gene data show CDR1 as WSHSY and CDR2 as SAAADI. This CDR3 has 14 amino acids. CDR3 sequence: CASTPAWGNQPQHF. The CDR3 DNA is TGCGCCAGCACCCCAGCGTGGGGCAATCAGCCCCAGCATTTT.

The chain recombines TRBV9 with TRBJ1-2; 7 bases agree with TRBD1. The length of the CDR3 is 14 residues. CDR1 SGDLS and CDR2 YYNGEE come from the germline V gene. Trimming removed 3 bases from V and 4 bases from J; junction bases left unmatched: 6. The CDR3 region is CASSAGQVVYGYTF. CDR3 DNA sequence: TGTGCCAGCAGCGCCGGACAGGTGGTCTATGGCTACACCTTC.

The rearrangement links TRBV28 to TRBJ1-2; no clear D. The CDR3 consists of 12 residues. Looked up from germline, CDR1 is MDHEN and CDR2 is SYDVKM. V lost 6 bases, J lost 1 base, and 6 bases lay in between. The CDR3 reads CASSRVNYGYTF. The CDR3 region has the DNA TGTGCCAGCAGCCGGGTTAACTATGGCTACACCTTC.

The gene calls are TRBV24-1 and TRBJ2-1, with 11 bases aligning to TRBD2. Trimming took 2 bases from V and 5 from J; bases not matched to a gene: 4. The germline V gene encodes CDR1 KGHDR and CDR2 SFDVKD. The CDR3 consists of 16 residues. CDR3 amino acids: CATSDWQGLADNEQFF. Written as DNA, the CDR3 is TGTGCCACCAGTGATTGGCAGGGACTAGCGGACAATGAGCAGTTCTTC.

The rearrangement uses TRBV5-1 and TRBJ2-5; TRBD1 is a possible D gene (5 bases). Germline CDR1 is SGHRS and CDR2 is YFSETQ. The V and J ends lost 4 bases and 1 base respectively, with 14 bases between them. There are 15 residues in the CDR3. The CDR3 spells CASSPTTGPQETQYF. CDR3 nucleotides: TGCGCCAGCAGCCCAACCACAGGACCCCAAGAGACCCAGTACTTC.

This clone is classed as medium-sized. The chain combines TRBV4-2 with TRBJ1-5, with D possibly being TRBD1 (6 bases). The V end lost 3 bases, the J end lost 7 bases, and 16 bases lay between the germline ends. In germline, CDR1 is LGHNA, CDR2 YNFKEQ. This CDR3 spans 15 amino acids. DNA of the CDR3: TGTGCCAGCAGCCATCTCCAGGGGAGTCAACAGCCCCAGCATTTT. Translating gives CASSHLQGSQQPQHF.

J is TRBJ2-2 and V is TRBV5-1; TRBD1 is a possible D gene (5 bases). The CDR3 loop spans 14 amino acids. Germline-derived CDR1 and CDR2 are SGHRS and YFSETQ. Trimming stripped 5 bases from V and 6 bases from J, with 14 bases between. The CDR3 sequence: CASRLGVGPGELFF. The CDR3, as DNA: TGCGCCAGCAGACTTGGGGTGGGGCCCGGGGAGCTGTTTTTT.

The gene calls are TRBV5-5 and TRBJ1-3; 7 bases align to TRBD1. Trimming cost V 3 bases and J 4 bases; bases outside gene matches: 7. CDR3 length equals 15 residues. CDR1 is SGHKS, CDR2 YYEKEE, per germline (reference sequence). The CDR3 loop reads CASSSPGQQGNTIYF. The CDR3 nucleotides are TGTGCCAGCAGCTCACCGGGACAGCAGGGAAACACCATATATTTT.

V is TRBV27 and J is TRBJ2-2; 9 nucleotides agree with TRBD1. The germline V gene has CDR1 MNHEY and CDR2 SMNVEV (reference sequence). J lost 5 bases, V lost 3 bases, and 4 bases had no gene match. This CDR3 region has 15 residues. CDR3 nucleotides: TGTGCCAGCAGTTTGGGACAGGGATATACCGGGGAGCTGTTTTTT. Amino acids: CASSLGQGYTGELFF.

The chain's CDR3 is CASKAGTPTYEQYF. CDR3 nucleotides: TGTGCCAGCAAGGCCGGGACACCTACCTACGAGCAGTACTTC. The V call is TRBV28, the J call TRBJ2-7, with a tentative D call TRBD1 (6 bases). Per the germline V gene, CDR1 is MDHEN and CDR2 is SYDVKM. Deletions cut 7 bases from V and 2 bases from J, with 15 bases between. CDR3 size: 14 residues.

The CDR3, as DNA: TGCGCCAGCAGCTTGGCACAGGGTACTGGAAACACCATATATTTT. Protein product: CASSLAQGTGNTIYF. The genes are TRBV5-1 and TRBJ1-3, with D maybe TRBD1 (6 bases). Trimming took 0 bases from V and 2 from J, leaving 9 bases between them. The CDR3 contains 15 residues. Germline V gives CDR1 SGHRS, CDR2 YFSETQ. The full variable domain, its missing parts supplied by reference TRBV5-1 and TRBJ1-3, is KAGVTQTPRYLIKTRGQQVTLSCSPISGHRSVSWYQQTPGQGLQFLFEYFSETQRNKGNFPGRFSGRQFSNSRSEMNVSTLELGDSALYLCASSLAQGTGNTIYFGEGSWLTVV.

The J gene is TRBJ1-3, the V gene TRBV3-1 (or the pseudogene TRBV3-2); D remains unclear. Trimming left V 1 base short and J 0 bases short, with 7 bases between. This CDR3 is built from 15 residues. Germline lookup yields CDR1 LGHDT and CDR2 YNNKEL (reference sequence). CDR3 in DNA: TGTGCCAGCAGCCAAGGTTCAGGCTCTGGAAACACCATATATTTT. Translation: CASSQGSGSGNTIYF.